The next 13 T cell receptor beta chains were all read from a single sample in a study of early T cells in non-severe SARS-CoV-2 infection. TCRdb passed the 5' RACE reads through MiXCR, listing each CDR3 protein once. Found here are some 30,000 distinct CDR3 sequences, about 5.1% of them singletons; the top ten hold 2.6%. Sequenced input: whole blood. These receptors originate from an adult who was a healthcare worker with PCR-confirmed SARS-CoV-2 infection or an uninfected control (not recorded which).

This clonotype occurred many times. This chain joins TRBV14 and TRBJ1-5; possible D gene TRBD1, 5 bases. CDR1 is SGHDN and CDR2 is FVKESK in the germline V gene. Trimming cost V 3 bases and J 3 bases, with 12 bases left between them. The CDR3 sequence is 15 residues long. The CDR3 region is CASSHSHRLNQPQHF. The CDR3 DNA follows: TGTGCCAGCAGCCACAGTCACAGGCTCAATCAGCCCCAGCATTTT. Together with reference TRBV14 and TRBJ1-5, the CDR3 gives the full variable domain: EAGVTQFPSHSVIEKGQTVTLRCDPISGHDNLYWYRRVMGKEIKFLLHFVKESKQDESGMPNNRFLAERTGGTYSTLKVQPAELEDSGVYFCASSHSHRLNQPQHFGDGTRLSIL.

The V gene is TRBV28, the J gene TRBJ2-5; D remains unclear. Looked up from germline, CDR1 is MDHEN and CDR2 is SYDVKM. The CDR3 is made up of 13 amino acids. V gave up 3 bases and J gave up 2 bases, with 7 bases separating them. The CDR3 sequence: CASSFELQETQYF. CDR3 nucleotides: TGTGCCAGCAGTTTCGAACTTCAAGAGACCCAGTACTTC. Based on the CDR3 plus reference TRBV28 and TRBJ2-5, the full variable domain is DVKVTQSSRYLVKRTGEKVFLECVQDMDHENMFWYRQDPGLGLRLIYFSYDVKMKEKGDIPEGYSVSREKKERFSLILESASTNQTSMYLCASSFELQETQYFGPGTRLLVL.

The V gene is TRBV2, the J gene TRBJ2-2; the match to TRBD1 covers 8 bases. V lost 6 bases, J lost 4 bases, and 1 base stayed unmatched. CDR3 length: 13 residues. Germline V gene data show CDR1 as SNHLY and CDR2 as FYNNEI. This chain's CDR3 is CASRGTGTGELFF. CDR3 coding DNA: TGTGCCAGCAGAGGGACAGGCACCGGGGAGCTGTTTTTT.

This clonotype appeared many times. The chain couples TRBV19 to TRBJ2-1, with 9 bases identical to TRBD2. Germline V gene sequence: CDR1 LNHDA, CDR2 SQIVND (reference sequence). V shed 10 bases, J shed 2 bases, and the junction held 9 bases outside the gene matches. The CDR3 runs to 15 residues. The CDR3 nucleotides read TGTGCCACTTCCGGGAGCGGGGGGCCCTACAATGAGCAGTTCTTC. This sequence encodes CATSGSGGPYNEQFF.

Many counts were recorded for this clonotype. The V gene is TRBV11-1, the J gene TRBJ1-1, with unresolved D. V lost 2 bases, J lost 4 bases, and 11 bases lay in between. The CDR3 is made up of 14 amino acids. Germline CDR1 SGHAT, CDR2 FQDESV (reference sequence). The CDR3 is CASSLSSTSTEAFF. The CDR3 region has the DNA TGTGCCAGCAGCTTATCTTCTACCAGCACTGAAGCTTTCTTT.

This clonotype was observed many times. The chain is built from TRBV28 and TRBJ1-2, with D possibly TRBD1 on 5 matching bases. Trimming shortened V by 5 bases and J by 6 bases, and 13 bases separated the two germline ends. Germline V lookup: CDR1 MDHEN, CDR2 SYDVKM. The CDR3 consists of 13 residues. CDR3 in DNA: TGTGCCAGCAGTATGGGACGGCTTGATGGCTACACCTTC. Translation: CASSMGRLDGYTF.

There are a few counts of this clonotype. The rearrangement links TRBV2 to TRBJ2-7; TRBD1 or TRBD2 may be the D gene (5 bases each). The germline V gene has CDR1 SNHLY and CDR2 FYNNEI. The CDR3 is made up of 16 amino acids. V gave up 7 bases and J gave up 0 bases, with 19 bases separating them. The CDR3: CASTLQAGALSYEQYF. The CDR3 coding sequence is TGTGCCAGCACTCTCCAGGCCGGGGCCCTCTCCTACGAGCAGTACTTC.

Ten or more counts support this clonotype. The gene calls are TRBV29-1 and TRBJ2-7, with 8 bases fitting TRBD2. Germline CDR1 is SQVTM and CDR2 is ANQGSEA. The CDR3 covers 14 residues. V lost 3 bases and J lost 2; bases outside the gene matches: 6. The CDR3 DNA reads as TGCAGCGTTGAGGTAGCGGGGCTGGCCTACGAGCAGTACTTC. It encodes CSVEVAGLAYEQYF.

This clonotype was found a few times. At one end, the junction sequence differs from germline, possibly due to a read error. The CDR3 DNA is TGTGTCAGCTCACCGGGCCAGATGAACACTGAAGCTTTCTTT. Protein sequence: CVSSPGQMNTEAFF. This sequence joins TRBV18 and TRBJ1-1; D call uncertain. CDR1 and CDR2 from the germline V gene are KGHSH and LQKENI. CDR3 length: 14 amino acids.

This clonotype was counted at least ten times. V is TRBV5-1 and J is TRBJ1-2; possibly TRBD1 for D (6 bases). The germline V and J ends were trimmed by 5 bases and 2 bases, with 13 bases remaining between them. The CDR3 runs 14 residues. Per germline, CDR1 SGHRS and CDR2 YFSETQ. Here the CDR3 DNA reads TGCGCCAGCAGTCCTGGACAGAAGAACTATGGCTACACCTTC. This encodes CASSPGQKNYGYTF.

In its sample, this clonotype was seen a few times. The chain is built from TRBV12-3 or TRBV12-4 and TRBJ2-2; D may be TRBD1 or TRBD2 (5 bases each). This CDR3 comprises 15 residues. V was trimmed by 8 bases and J by 4 bases, leaving 17 bases between them. The CDR3 bases are TGTGCCAGCGAATCCGGGACCCCGGGCACCGGGGAGCTGTTTTTT. This translates into CASESGTPGTGELFF.

This clonotype was seen at least ten times. J is TRBJ2-3 and V is TRBV7-3; D unclear. In germline, CDR1 is SGHTA, CDR2 FQGTGA. CDR3 length: 13 amino acids. The V end lost 4 bases, the J end lost 4 bases, and 9 bases lay between the germline ends. CDR3 sequence reads: CASSSTTADTQYF. The CDR3 DNA reads as TGTGCCAGCAGCTCTACAACGGCAGATACGCAGTATTTT.

The V and J genes are TRBV27 and TRBJ2-3, with TRBD1 identical over 8 bases. The trim removed 5 bases at V and 7 bases at J, leaving 5 bases unmatched. The germline V gene has CDR1 MNHEY and CDR2 SMNVEV (reference sequence). CDR3 length: 13 amino acids. Here the CDR3 DNA reads TGTGCCAGCAGTATACAGGGGGTGAATACGCAGTATTTT. This encodes CASSIQGVNTQYF.